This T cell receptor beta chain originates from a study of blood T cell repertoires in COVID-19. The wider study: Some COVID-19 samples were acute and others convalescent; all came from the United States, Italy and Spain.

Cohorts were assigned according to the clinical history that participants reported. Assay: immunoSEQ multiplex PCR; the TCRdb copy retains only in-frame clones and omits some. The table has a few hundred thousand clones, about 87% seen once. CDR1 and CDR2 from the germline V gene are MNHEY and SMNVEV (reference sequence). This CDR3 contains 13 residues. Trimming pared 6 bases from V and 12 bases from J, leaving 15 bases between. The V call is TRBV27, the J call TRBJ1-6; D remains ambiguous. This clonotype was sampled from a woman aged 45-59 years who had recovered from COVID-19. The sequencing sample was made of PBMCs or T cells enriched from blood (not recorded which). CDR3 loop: CASSPNSQKPLHF. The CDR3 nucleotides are TGTGCCAGCAGCCCGAACTCTCAAAAACCCCTCCACTTT.